The clone carrying this T cell receptor beta chain was picked up a small number of times. Its antigen is currently unknown. The CDR3 runs to 15 residues. V shed 5 bases and J 5 bases; nucleotides not matched to a gene: 8. CDR1 is SGHTA, CDR2 FQGTGA, per germline. Data came from immunoSEQ multiplex PCR; TCRdb stores just in-frame clones and leaves some out. The table shows around 2,000,000 clones, with less than 95% occurring only once. The data stem from a study of shared clonotypes between healthy human individuals. Study information: Ranging from 18 to 49 in age, donors were two women and a few men. The study, taken as a whole, reports: Across a handful of donors, naive CD4 shared approximately 4.5%, naive CD8 about 3.2%, memory CD4 less than 2.5%, memory CD8 0.4% to 0.5%.

Naive CD8 cells lacked CD45RO, underwent positive selection for CCR7 and left out terminally differentiated effector memory CD45RA+ cells. The donors, healthy adults who were HIV-negative, had experienced no recent acute infections or vaccinations. Every one of the donors was a Caucasian adult that lived in Nashville, Tennessee. The origin of this receptor is a man aged 18 to 35 in good health. The chain links TRBV7-3 to TRBJ2-7, with TRBD2 identical over 11 bases. Sequencing used naive CD8+ T cells sorted from blood. CDR3 nucleotide sequence: TGTGCCAGCAGCCCATCTAGCGGGGGGCAGCACGAGCAGTACTTC. Protein sequence: CASSPSSGGQHEQYF.